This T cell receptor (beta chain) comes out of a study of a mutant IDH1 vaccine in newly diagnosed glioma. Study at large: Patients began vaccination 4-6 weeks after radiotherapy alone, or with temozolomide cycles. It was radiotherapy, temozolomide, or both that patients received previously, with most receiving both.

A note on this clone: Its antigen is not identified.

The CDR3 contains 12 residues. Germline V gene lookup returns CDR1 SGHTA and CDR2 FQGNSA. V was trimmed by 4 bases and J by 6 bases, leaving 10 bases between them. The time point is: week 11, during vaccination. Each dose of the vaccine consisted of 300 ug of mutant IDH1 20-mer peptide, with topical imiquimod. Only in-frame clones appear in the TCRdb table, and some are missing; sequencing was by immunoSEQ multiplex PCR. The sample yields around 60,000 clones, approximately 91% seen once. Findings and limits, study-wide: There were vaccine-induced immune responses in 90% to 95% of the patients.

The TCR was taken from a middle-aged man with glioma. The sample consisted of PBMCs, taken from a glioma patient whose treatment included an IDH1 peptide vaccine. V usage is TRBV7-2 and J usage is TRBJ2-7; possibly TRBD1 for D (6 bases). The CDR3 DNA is TGTGCCAGCAGCTCACAGGGCCGCGAGCAGTACTTC. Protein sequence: CASSSQGREQYF. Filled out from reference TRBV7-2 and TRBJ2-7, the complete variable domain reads GAGVSQSPSNKVTEKGKDVELRCDPISGHTALYWYRQSLGQGLEFLIYFQGNSAPDKSGLPSDRFSAERTGGSVSTLTIQRTQQEDSAVYLCASSSQGREQYFGPGTRLTVT.